A single sample is the source of the 20 T cell receptor beta chains below, sequenced in a study of blood T cell repertoires in COVID-19. The table came from immunoSEQ multiplex PCR; TCRdb's copy has only in-frame clones and leaves some out. The sample records tens of thousands of clones, approximately 92% being singletons. Sample: peripheral blood. The receptors were sampled from an elderly woman with acute or convalescent COVID-19.

The V gene is TRBV19, the J gene TRBJ2-7; 8 nucleotides match TRBD1. The CDR3 length is 14 residues. Germline assignment: CDR1 LNHDA and CDR2 SQIVND (reference sequence). Trimming removed 4 bases from V and 3 bases from J; junction bases left unmatched: 5. CDR3: CASSRQGNNYEQYF. CDR3 DNA: TGTGCCAGTAGTAGACAGGGGAACAACTACGAGCAGTACTTC.

The chain combines TRBV19 with TRBJ1-1; perhaps TRBD1 as D (6 bases). The CDR3 consists of 14 residues. V lost 5 bases, J lost 2 bases, and 12 bases lay in between. Germline V gene sequence: CDR1 LNHDA, CDR2 SQIVND (reference sequence). The CDR3 reads CASSFGQTNTEAFF. The CDR3 DNA reads TGTGCCAGTAGTTTCGGACAGACTAACACTGAAGCTTTCTTT. The full variable domain, in which reference TRBV19 and TRBJ1-1 provide the parts outside the CDR3, is DGGITQSPKYLFRKEGQNVTLSCEQNLNHDAMYWYRQDPGQGLRLIYYSQIVNDFQKGDIAEGYSVSREKKESFPLTVTSAQKNPTAFYLCASSFGQTNTEAFFGQGTRLTVV.

The chain is built from TRBV18 and TRBJ2-2; 11 nucleotides align to TRBD2. The V and J ends lost 0 bases and 4 bases, in that order; junction bases with no gene match: 1. This CDR3 is built from 16 residues. Looked up from germline, CDR1 is KGHSH and CDR2 is LQKENI. The CDR3 nucleotides are TGTGCCAGCTCACCACCGCTAGCGGGGGGCACCGGGGAGCTGTTTTTT. Translation: CASSPPLAGGTGELFF.

Only one count was recorded for this clone. This chain links TRBV5-4 with TRBJ2-5; 7 nucleotides align to TRBD2. The CDR3 spans 15 residues. V shed 0 bases and J 2 bases; nucleotides not matched to a gene: 4. The germline CDR1 and CDR2 sequences are SGHNT and YYREEE (reference sequence). The CDR3 protein is CASSLEAGRQETQYF. CDR3 in DNA: TGTGCCAGCAGCTTGGAAGCGGGGCGTCAAGAGACCCAGTACTTC.

The CDR3 coding sequence is TGCGCCAGCAGCCCCGGGACAGGAACAGATACGCAGTATTTT. Encoded protein: CASSPGTGTDTQYF. The genes are TRBV5-1 and TRBJ2-3; 8 bases are shared with TRBD1. CDR3 length: 14 amino acids. The V gene end was trimmed by 4 bases and the J gene end by 3 bases; junction bases not matched to a gene: 4. Germline-derived CDR1 and CDR2 are SGHRS and YFSETQ.

This rearrangement joins TRBV3-1 (or the pseudogene TRBV3-2) to TRBJ1-6; D gene ambiguous. Germline V lookup: CDR1 LGHDT, CDR2 YNNKEL (reference sequence). V was shortened by 1 base and J by 0 bases, with 4 bases between the two germline ends. The length of the CDR3 is 15 residues. The CDR3 sequence is CASSQGSSYNSPLHF. The CDR3 DNA follows: TGTGCCAGCAGCCAAGGGAGCTCCTATAATTCACCCCTCCACTTT.

This rearrangement joins TRBV30 to TRBJ2-7; 11 bases align to TRBD1. The germline V gene encodes CDR1 GTSNPN and CDR2 SVGIG (reference sequence). Losses at the gene ends were 2 bases for V and 2 bases for J; bases not matched to a gene: 5. This CDR3 region has 15 residues. The CDR3 coding sequence is TGTGCCTGGAGTCCTAGGACAGGGGGCACCTACGAGCAGTACTTC. Its protein is CAWSPRTGGTYEQYF.

CDR3 protein: CASSLQGFFSGTEAFF. The CDR3 nucleotides are TGTGCCAGCAGCTTGCAGGGGTTTTTTTCTGGCACTGAAGCTTTCTTT. V usage is TRBV5-4 and J usage is TRBJ1-1; possible D gene TRBD1, 6 bases. Deletions cut 1 base from V and 4 bases from J, with 17 bases between. Germline V gene sequence: CDR1 SGHNT, CDR2 YYREEE (reference sequence). The CDR3 has 16 residues.

The chain combines TRBV6-5 with TRBJ1-1; 7 bases align to TRBD1. Germline loops: CDR1 MNHEY, CDR2 SVGAGI. The V and J ends lost 7 bases and 0 bases, in that order; junction bases with no gene match: 5. The CDR3 contains 14 residues. The CDR3 bases are TGTGCCAGCACCCCGGGACAGTTGAACACTGAAGCTTTCTTT. As protein: CASTPGQLNTEAFF.

This clone was detected a few times. V is TRBV7-9 and J is TRBJ1-1; TRBD1 matches at 9 bases. Unmatched junction bases numbered 2, after V lost 3 bases and J lost 0 bases. In germline, CDR1 is SEHNR, CDR2 FQNEAQ (reference sequence). This CDR3 is 15 amino acids long. CDR3 in DNA: TGTGCCAGCAGCTTGGGACAGGGCCTGAACACTGAAGCTTTCTTT. Its translation: CASSLGQGLNTEAFF.

The chain recombines TRBV25-1 with TRBJ1-2, with 8 bases aligning to TRBD1. The CDR3 covers 15 residues. The V gene's germline CDR1 is MGHDK and CDR2 SYGVNS. The ends lost 2 bases at V and 0 bases at J; junction bases unmatched: 2. The CDR3 coding sequence is TGTGCCAGCAGTGAAACAGGGGGTCCTAACTATGGCTACACCTTC. Residues: CASSETGGPNYGYTF.

This chain links TRBV9 with TRBJ1-1; TRBD1 matches at 8 bases. The CDR3 spans 14 residues. Germline loops: CDR1 SGDLS, CDR2 YYNGEE. V shed 0 bases and J 6 bases; nucleotides not matched to a gene: 4. CDR3: CASSVGGQGPEAFF. In DNA form, the CDR3 reads TGTGCCAGCAGCGTAGGAGGACAGGGACCTGAAGCTTTCTTT.

The J gene is TRBJ1-1, the V gene TRBV18; D is ambiguous. The CDR3 runs to 13 residues. The germline gives CDR1 KGHSH, CDR2 LQKENI. The V gene lost 2 bases and the J gene lost 3 bases, with 7 bases spanning the gap. CDR3 in amino acids: CASSPKSDTEAFF. CDR3 sequence (DNA): TGTGCCAGCTCACCAAAGTCGGACACTGAAGCTTTCTTT.

CDR3 sequence: CASSLGSVGYTF. The CDR3 DNA follows: TGTGCCAGCAGCTTAGGGTCGGTCGGCTACACCTTC. The rearrangement joins TRBV7-9 to TRBJ1-2; no firm D call. This CDR3 has 12 residues. Trimming took off 1 base at V and 8 bases at J, with 8 bases between the two ends. In germline, CDR1 is SEHNR, CDR2 FQNEAQ (reference sequence).

The chain links TRBV3-1 (or the pseudogene TRBV3-2) to TRBJ1-1; the D is unclear. The CDR3 loop spans 12 amino acids. Germline assignment: CDR1 LGHDT and CDR2 YNNKEL (reference sequence). V was shortened by 2 bases and J by 8 bases, with 9 bases between the two germline ends. The DNA of the CDR3 is TGTGCCAGCAGCCAAAACGTACGGGAAGCTTTCTTT. Translated, it gives CASSQNVREAFF.

V gene TRBV2 combines with J gene TRBJ1-4; no firm D call. Germline-derived CDR1 and CDR2 are SNHLY and FYNNEI. The ends were cut back, 6 bases at V and 0 bases at J, with 11 bases in the middle. The CDR3 has 15 residues. The CDR3 region is CASRVSRATNEKLFF. The DNA for the CDR3 is TGTGCCAGCAGAGTTTCCCGGGCAACTAATGAAAAACTGTTTTTT.

The sample holds one count of this clone. The V and J genes are TRBV24-1 and TRBJ1-5; 8 bases line up with TRBD1. The V and J ends lost 6 bases and 0 bases, in that order; junction bases with no gene match: 3. This CDR3 region has 15 residues. Germline values: CDR1 KGHDR, CDR2 SFDVKD. The CDR3 loop reads CATSPGGPSNQPQHF. The CDR3 region has the DNA TGTGCCACCAGTCCAGGGGGCCCTAGCAATCAGCCCCAGCATTTT.

This chain uses TRBV29-1 with TRBJ2-7; 11 bases match TRBD1. The V and J ends lost 6 bases and 7 bases, in that order; junction bases with no gene match: 14. Germline assignment: CDR1 SQVTM and CDR2 ANQGSEA. The CDR3 is 15 residues long. The chain's CDR3 is CSVSKTGQGGGEQYF. In DNA form, the CDR3 reads TGCAGCGTGTCCAAAACGGGACAGGGGGGTGGAGAGCAGTACTTC.

This clone appeared once. The chain carries TRBV20-1 and TRBJ1-2, with unresolved D. The V gene lost 3 bases and the J gene lost 5 bases, with 19 bases spanning the gap. CDR3 length: 15 residues. Germline V lookup: CDR1 DFQATT, CDR2 SNEGSKA (reference sequence). The CDR3 sequence is CSASLPTTERYGYTF. The CDR3 DNA sequence: TGCAGTGCTAGTCTCCCGACGACTGAAAGATATGGCTACACCTTC.

This clone was counted once. CDR3 sequence reads: CASSWGGGRNYGYTF. The CDR3 DNA is TGTGCCAGCAGCTGGGGAGGAGGCCGCAACTATGGCTACACCTTC. V is TRBV5-5 and J is TRBJ1-2; D remains ambiguous. Germline loops: CDR1 SGHKS, CDR2 YYEKEE (reference sequence). Trimming took 3 bases from V and 2 from J, leaving 14 bases between them. This CDR3 comprises 15 residues.